Listed below are T cell receptor beta chains from one sample, sequenced in a study of control samples from healthy donors and cancer patients. Measured with immunoSEQ multiplex PCR; TCRdb has only the in-frame clones, and not every one. The repertoire includes 130,000 or so clones, approximately 90% of them detected once, and around 2.1% sits in the top ten. Sequencing was done on a sample of blood. The receptors originated from a woman aged 45 to 65 in good health. Each CDR3 is given with its conserved first and last residue. The D gene is left open where the match is weak. The size entry is marked missing in some rows and otherwise reads once, few, many or a size class.

NA	TRBV7-9	NA	TRBJ2-2	CASSLVRGTGELFF	TGTGCCAGCAGCTTAGTTAGAGGCACCGGGGAGCTGTTTTTT
NA	TRBV6-6	NA	TRBJ1-3	CASSSRDSGNTIYF	TGTGCCAGCAGTTCTCGCGACTCTGGAAACACCATATATTTT
NA	TRBV27	NA	TRBJ1-2	CASSDRPGGYTF	TGTGCCAGCAGTGATCGGCCCGGTGGCTACACCTTC
NA	TRBV13	NA	TRBJ1-1	CASSVGPIERGNTEAFF	TGTGCCAGCAGCGTCGGACCGATCGAAAGGGGGAACACTGAAGCTTTCTTT
NA	TRBV19	NA	TRBJ1-2	CASSIWGSLTRGYTF	TGTGCCAGTAGTATTTGGGGCAGCCTGACGCGGGGCTACACCTTC
NA	TRBV9	NA	TRBJ1-1	CASSVAGSAEAFF	TGTGCCAGCAGCGTAGCAGGGAGCGCTGAAGCTTTCTTT
NA	TRBV6-1	TRBD1	TRBJ1-6	CASSGDRGAYNSPLHF	TGTGCCAGCAGTGGGGACAGGGGAGCCTATAATTCACCCCTCCACTTT
NA	TRBV9	NA	TRBJ1-1	CASSVGSRGAEAFF	TGTGCCAGCAGCGTGGGAAGTAGGGGCGCTGAAGCTTTCTTT
NA	TRBV12-5	TRBD2	TRBJ2-1	CASGLVVAGGSYNEQFF	TGTGCTAGTGGTTTGGTAGTTGCGGGAGGCTCCTACAATGAGCAGTTCTTC
once	TRBV29-1	NA	TRBJ1-1	CSVDRGETEAFF	TGCAGCGTTGATCGCGGTGAGACTGAAGCTTTCTTT
NA	TRBV27	TRBD2	TRBJ2-3	CASSTAAGLTDTQYF	TGTGCCAGCAGTACAGCAGCGGGGTTAACAGATACGCAGTATTTT
NA	TRBV7-8	TRBD1	TRBJ2-7	CASSPEIKRQGYEQYF	TGTGCCAGCAGCCCAGAAATAAAAAGACAGGGCTACGAGCAGTACTTC
once	TRBV5-6	TRBD1	TRBJ2-5	CASSIAGTGIETQYF	TGTGCCAGCAGCATAGCCGGGACAGGGATAGAGACCCAGTACTTC
NA	TRBV3-1/TRBV3-2	NA	TRBJ1-1	CASSHKVNTEAFF	TGTGCCAGCAGCCATAAAGTGAACACTGAAGCTTTCTTT
NA	TRBV3-1/TRBV3-2	NA	TRBJ2-7	CASSQRRGQSSYEQYF	TGTGCCAGCAGCCAAAGGCGGGGCCAAAGCTCCTACGAGCAGTACTTC
NA	TRBV3-1/TRBV3-2	NA	TRBJ2-2	CASSQAATGELFF	TGTGCCAGCAGCCAAGCGGCCACCGGGGAGCTGTTTTTT
NA	TRBV11-2	NA	TRBJ1-1	CASSFDWGNTEAFF	TGTGCCAGCAGCTTTGATTGGGGGAACACTGAAGCTTTCTTT
NA	TRBV27	NA	TRBJ1-5	CASSIRRGGPQHF	TGTGCCAGCAGTATACGAAGAGGTGGGCCCCAGCATTTT
NA	TRBV5-6	NA	TRBJ2-7	CASSLVGGSTDEQYF	TGTGCCAGCAGCTTGGTAGGTGGGAGTACAGACGAGCAGTACTTC
NA	TRBV19	NA	TRBJ1-6	CASSPQAQDNSPLHF	TGTGCCAGTAGTCCCCAGGCTCAAGATAATTCACCCCTCCACTTT
NA	TRBV30	NA	TRBJ1-1	CAWSTGTGHTEAFF	TGTGCCTGGAGTACCGGGACGGGACACACTGAAGCTTTCTTT
NA	TRBV4-2	NA	TRBJ1-5	CASSQDWGSQPQHF	TGTGCCAGCAGCCAAGATTGGGGGAGTCAGCCCCAGCATTTT
NA	TRBV6-5	NA	TRBJ2-1	CASSYRRLYEQFF	TGTGCCAGCAGTTACCGTCGGCTTTATGAGCAGTTCTTC
NA	TRBV5-6	NA	TRBJ1-6	CASSLRSLRIDSPLHF	TGTGCCAGCAGCTTGCGAAGCCTTAGAATAGATTCACCCCTCCACTTT
NA	TRBV14	TRBD2	TRBJ2-1	CASSPTIRSGSRAPGEQFF	TGTGCCAGCAGCCCCACCATTAGGAGCGGGAGCAGGGCCCCCGGTGAGCAGTTCTTC
NA	TRBV29-1	NA	TRBJ2-3	CSVVVGAGAPPDTQYF	TGCAGCGTTGTAGTGGGGGCGGGAGCCCCACCAGATACGCAGTATTTT
NA	TRBV10-3	NA	TRBJ1-2	CATTSGGGSTAVYGYTF	TGTGCCACCACTTCCGGGGGGGGATCGACAGCAGTTTATGGCTACACCTTC
NA	TRBV18	TRBD1	TRBJ1-3	CASSPRRQGAEPNSGNTIYF	TGTGCCAGCTCCCCCCGCAGACAGGGGGCAGAACCAAACTCTGGAAACACCATATATTTT
NA	TRBV30	NA	TRBJ1-5	CAWSVGTFLNQPQHF	TGTGCCTGGAGTGTAGGGACATTCCTCAATCAGCCCCAGCATTTT
NA	TRBV5-1	NA	TRBJ1-2	CASSLDSTYGYTF	TGCGCCAGCAGCTTGGACAGTACCTATGGCTACACCTTC
NA	TRBV28	NA	TRBJ1-4	CASSPGGPYNEKLFF	TGTGCCAGCAGCCCCGGGGGGCCGTATAATGAAAAACTGTTTTTT
NA	TRBV15	TRBD2	TRBJ2-1	CATSRGLVAGGQGEQFF	TGTGCCACCAGCAGAGGTTTGGTAGCGGGGGGCCAGGGTGAGCAGTTCTTC
NA	TRBV6-6	NA	TRBJ1-1	CAIKRRSQDTEAFF	TGTGCCATCAAGCGGCGATCTCAGGACACTGAAGCTTTCTTT
NA	TRBV6-6	TRBD2	TRBJ2-1	CASTTSGGSSYNEQFF	TGTGCCAGCACCACTAGCGGGGGGAGCTCCTACAATGAGCAGTTCTTC
NA	TRBV28	NA	TRBJ1-6	CASSLLQNSPLHF	TGTGCCAGCAGCTTACTCCAGAATTCACCCCTCCACTTT
NA	TRBV3-1/TRBV3-2	NA	TRBJ1-5	CASSQELSNQPQHF	TGTGCCAGCAGCCAAGAACTTAGCAATCAGCCCCAGCATTTT
NA	TRBV10-3	NA	TRBJ1-2	CAISELQGYGYTF	TGTGCCATCAGTGAGTTGCAGGGCTATGGCTACACCTTC
NA	TRBV3-1/TRBV3-2	TRBD2	TRBJ2-3	CASSQASSGGLDTQYF	TGTGCCAGCAGCCAAGCGTCTAGCGGGGGGCTGGATACGCAGTATTTT
NA	TRBV19	NA	TRBJ1-4	CASRSADASFRRKLFF	TGTGCCAGCCGGTCGGCCGACGCTAGTTTTAGGAGAAAACTGTTTTTT
once	TRBV15	NA	TRBJ1-5	CATSRDGTVNQPQHF	TGTGCCACCAGCAGAGATGGGACGGTCAATCAGCCCCAGCATTTT
once	TRBV5-5	NA	TRBJ1-2	CASSLVVQGLIYGYTF	TGTGCCAGCAGCTTGGTTGTCCAAGGCCTGATCTATGGCTACACCTTC
NA	TRBV28	NA	TRBJ1-2	CANLDGEGGYTF	TGTGCCAATCTAGACGGGGAAGGTGGCTACACCTTC
NA	TRBV5-4	NA	TRBJ1-4	CASRNRTETNEKLFF	TGTGCCAGCAGAAATCGAACGGAGACTAATGAAAAACTGTTTTTT
NA	TRBV24-1	NA	TRBJ1-5	CATSDFGDPGAQHF	TGTGCCACCAGTGATTTCGGAGACCCTGGGGCCCAGCATTTT
few	TRBV6-1	TRBD2	TRBJ2-7	CASSALLAGGPYEQYF	TGTGCCAGCAGTGCGCTGCTAGCGGGGGGCCCCTACGAGCAGTACTTC
NA	TRBV29-1	TRBD1	TRBJ2-7	CSVEKTGGYEQYF	TGCAGCGTTGAAAAAACAGGGGGTTACGAGCAGTACTTC
once	TRBV15	TRBD2	TRBJ2-5	CATSYVAGGGGGQETQYF	TGTGCCACCAGCTACGTAGCGGGAGGAGGGGGTGGACAAGAGACCCAGTACTTC
NA	TRBV6-6	NA	TRBJ1-2	CASSRTLLGGSDTF	TGTGCCAGCAGCCGAACCCTCCTAGGGGGTAGTGACACCTTC
once	TRBV27	NA	TRBJ2-7	CASSSHDSRYEQYF	TGTGCCAGCAGTTCCCACGACAGCCGCTACGAGCAGTACTTC
NA	TRBV18	NA	TRBJ1-4	CASSLPWPLNEKLFF	TGTGCCAGCTCACTACCTTGGCCGCTAAATGAAAAACTGTTTTTT
NA	TRBV30	NA	TRBJ2-5	CAMDPGGETQYF	TGTGCCATGGACCCTGGGGGGGAGACCCAGTACTTC
NA	TRBV6-1	TRBD1	TRBJ2-3	CASSEDRGSTDTQYF	TGTGCCAGCAGTGAGGACAGGGGAAGCACAGATACGCAGTATTTT
NA	TRBV3-1/TRBV3-2	NA	TRBJ2-1	CASSQVYNEQFF	TGTGCCAGCAGCCAAGTGTACAATGAGCAGTTCTTC